One sample yielded the 11 T cell receptor beta chains listed below, sequenced in a study of T cell repertoires in cytomegalovirus infection (dated by TCRdb to the late 2010s). No antigens are known for them. This sample's treatment or condition label indicates: in vitro stimulation with specific CMV peptide epitopes to enrich CMV-specific T cells. Sequencing was performed on an Illumina HiSeq 1500. TCRdb reprocessing: public reads trimmed at Q25 with fastp, clones called with MiXCR, in-frame beta chains kept. Each CDR3 protein appears once, grouped with its most common genes and DNA. This sample comprises 300,000 to 400,000 distinct CDR3 sequences, about 27% of them detected only once. The leading ten clones occupy over 15% of the sample. The sequencing used cultured PBMCs, collected from culture after CMV antigen stimulation. The receptor set was obtained from a human donor in good health (CMV status not recorded). Some clones in this sample may be carry-over from other donors' samples.

Ten or more counts support this clonotype. The gene calls are TRBV6-1 and TRBJ1-2; no clear D. This CDR3 is 17 amino acids long. Germline-derived CDR1 and CDR2 are MNHNS and SASEGT. Trimming removed 3 bases from V and 3 bases from J, with 20 bases in between. In nucleotides, the CDR3 is TGTGCCAGCAGTGAGAGAGGAATCTCGGGATTCTACTATGGCTACACCTTC. Translation gives CASSERGISGFYYGYTF.

In its sample, this clonotype was seen a few times. At one boundary the junction diverges from the germline segment, which might be a read error. This rearrangement joins TRBV24-1 to TRBJ2-3; 11 bases map to TRBD1. This CDR3 contains 18 residues. Germline loops: CDR1 KGHDR, CDR2 SFDVKD. CDR3 region: CATSAVHGTGGSTDTQYF. CDR3 sequence (DNA): TGTGCCACCAGTGCCGTCCACGGGACAGGGGGGAGCACGGATACGCAGTATTTT.

The gene calls are TRBV7-6 and TRBJ1-1, with TRBD1 matching over 7 bases. The germline CDR1 and CDR2 sequences are SGHVS and FNYEAQ. V shed 1 base and J 0 bases; nucleotides not matched to a gene: 8. The CDR3 runs to 17 residues. Written as DNA, the CDR3 is TGTGCCAGCAGCTTAGGTTCAGGGGGACTCATGAACACTGAAGCTTTCTTT. Protein: CASSLGSGGLMNTEAFF.

This clonotype was counted ten times or more. V usage is TRBV20-1 and J usage is TRBJ2-3, with 7 bases fitting TRBD2. There are 16 residues in the CDR3. Germline V lookup: CDR1 DFQATT, CDR2 SNEGSKA (reference sequence). The V gene end was trimmed by 0 bases and the J gene end by 2 bases; junction bases not matched to a gene: 8. This CDR3 reads CSARDFRLAATDTQYF. The CDR3, as DNA: TGCAGTGCTAGAGATTTCAGGCTAGCGGCCACAGATACGCAGTATTTT.

This clonotype was counted a few times. The chain joins TRBV7-2 to TRBJ2-7; 11 bases agree with TRBD2. The CDR3 is made up of 15 amino acids. Trimming removed 4 bases from V and 10 bases from J; junction bases left unmatched: 12. CDR1 is SGHTA, CDR2 FQGNSA, per germline. CDR3 protein: CASSSSGLAVPEQYF. The CDR3, as DNA: TGTGCCAGCAGCTCGTCGGGACTAGCGGTTCCCGAACAGTACTTC. Supplemented by reference TRBV7-2 and TRBJ2-7, the full variable domain reads GAGVSQSPSNKVTEKGKDVELRCDPISGHTALYWYRQSLGQGLEFLIYFQGNSAPDKSGLPSDRFSAERTGGSVSTLTIQRTQQEDSAVYLCASSSSGLAVPEQYFGPGTRLTVT.

The sample holds a few counts of this clonotype. The chain carries TRBV7-2 and TRBJ2-1; 13 nucleotides agree with TRBD2. This CDR3 has 18 amino acids. J was trimmed by 4 bases and V by 0 bases; bases with no gene match: 6. Germline V gene sequence: CDR1 SGHTA, CDR2 FQGNSA. Written as DNA, the CDR3 is TGTGCCAGCAGCTTAGCGAGGACTAGCGGGGGACAATACAATGAGCAGTTCTTC. It encodes CASSLARTSGGQYNEQFF.

This clonotype came up a few times. V is TRBV6-2 or TRBV6-3 and J is TRBJ2-1, with D possibly being TRBD2 (6 bases). The CDR3 is 15 amino acids. Germline CDR1 reads MNHEY; CDR2 reads SVGEGT. V shed 6 bases and J shed 6 bases, with 18 bases lying between them. This CDR3 reads CASSLTTGVPNEQFF. The CDR3, as DNA: TGTGCCAGCAGCCTTACTACGGGAGTACCCAATGAGCAGTTCTTC.

The table lists this clonotype with a few counts. The rearrangement joins TRBV7-9 to TRBJ1-4, with D uncertain. Between the trimmed V and J ends, which lost 3 bases and 8 bases, there was a span of 13 bases. Germline V lookup: CDR1 SEHNR, CDR2 FQNEAQ (reference sequence). CDR3 length: 14 residues. CDR3 in amino acids: CASSFFPHREKLFF. CDR3 DNA: TGTGCCAGCAGCTTTTTCCCCCATCGGGAAAAACTGTTTTTT.

The rearrangement links TRBV7-2 to TRBJ2-2, with a weak D call TRBD2 (5 bases). Germline V gene data show CDR1 as SGHTA and CDR2 as FQGNSA. Trimming pared 3 bases from V and 7 bases from J, leaving 12 bases between. The CDR3 is made up of 14 amino acids. CDR3 in amino acids: CASSLRLAFGELFF. CDR3 bases: TGTGCCAGCAGCTTGAGGCTAGCTTTCGGGGAGCTGTTTTTT.

A few counts support this clonotype. The genes are TRBV14 and TRBJ2-1, with TRBD2 as a possible D gene (6 bases). Trimming shortened V by 4 bases and J by 10 bases, and 17 bases separated the two germline ends. There are 14 residues in the CDR3. Germline lookup yields CDR1 SGHDN and CDR2 FVKESK. The CDR3 region has the DNA TGTGCCAGCAGCCTTTCTGGCGGGGTTCGAGAGCAGTTCTTC. Encoded protein: CASSLSGGVREQFF.

This clonotype has only a few counts. The gene calls are TRBV9 and TRBJ2-3, with D possibly being TRBD2 (6 bases). Germline V lookup: CDR1 SGDLS, CDR2 YYNGEE. The length of the CDR3 is 14 residues. V dropped 7 bases and J dropped 6 bases, with 18 bases sitting between them. CDR3 nucleotides: TGTGCCAGCGGAGCAGGAGGGGACGGGGATACGCAGTATTTT. It specifies CASGAGGDGDTQYF.